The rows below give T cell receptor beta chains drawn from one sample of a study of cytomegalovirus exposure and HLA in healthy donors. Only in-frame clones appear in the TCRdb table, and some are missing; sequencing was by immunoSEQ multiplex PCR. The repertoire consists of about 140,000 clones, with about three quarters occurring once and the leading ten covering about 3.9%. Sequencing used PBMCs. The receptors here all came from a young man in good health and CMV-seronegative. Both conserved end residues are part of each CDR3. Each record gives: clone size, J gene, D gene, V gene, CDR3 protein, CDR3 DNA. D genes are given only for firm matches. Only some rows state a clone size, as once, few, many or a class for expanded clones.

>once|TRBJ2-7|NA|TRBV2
CASSGGVYEQYF
TGTGCCAGCAGTGGCGGCGTTTACGAGCAGTACTTC
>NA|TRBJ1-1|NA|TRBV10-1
CASTLDQGTEAFF
TGCGCCAGCACCCTGGACCAGGGGACTGAAGCTTTCTTT
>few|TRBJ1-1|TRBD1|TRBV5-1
CASSLNRGNTEAFF
TGCGCCAGCAGCTTGAACAGGGGGAACACTGAAGCTTTCTTT
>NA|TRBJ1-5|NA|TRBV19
CASSPRLSNQPQHF
TGTGCCAGTAGCCCCAGGCTCAGCAATCAGCCCCAGCATTTT
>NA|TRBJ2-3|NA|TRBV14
CASSRSGFTDTQYF
TGTGCCAGCAGTCGATCGGGGTTCACAGATACGCAGTATTTT
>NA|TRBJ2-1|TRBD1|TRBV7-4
CASSGDRENEQFF
TGTGCCAGCAGCGGGGACAGGGAGAATGAGCAGTTCTTC
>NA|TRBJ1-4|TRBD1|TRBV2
CASSERGTAYEKLFF
TGTGCCAGCAGTGAAAGAGGGACAGCCTATGAAAAACTGTTTTTT
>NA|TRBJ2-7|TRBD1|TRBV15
CATSRGTGLNSYEQYF
TGTGCCACCAGCAGAGGGACAGGCCTAAACTCCTACGAGCAGTACTTC
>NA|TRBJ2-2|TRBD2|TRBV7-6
CASSSLADETGELFF
TGTGCCAGCAGCTCCCTAGCGGACGAAACCGGGGAGCTGTTTTTT
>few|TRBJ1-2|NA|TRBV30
CAWSVSGDRGYTF
TGTGCCTGGAGTGTATCAGGGGATCGGGGCTACACCTTC
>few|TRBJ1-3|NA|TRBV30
CAWNTKRGFSGNTIYF
TGTGCCTGGAACACAAAAAGGGGATTCTCCGGAAACACCATATATTTT
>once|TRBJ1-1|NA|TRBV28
CATDTGYTEAFF
TGTGCCACCGACACAGGGTACACTGAAGCTTTCTTT
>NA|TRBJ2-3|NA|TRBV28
CASIPPFGDPAYLYTQYF
TGTGCCAGCATCCCACCCTTTGGAGACCCTGCGTATCTTTATACGCAGTATTTT
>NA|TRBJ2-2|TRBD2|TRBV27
CASSPREGSTGELFF
TGTGCCAGCAGTCCGCGGGAGGGGTCGACCGGGGAGCTGTTTTTT
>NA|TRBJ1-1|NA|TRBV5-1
CASSFTGSNMNIEAFF
TGCGCCAGCAGCTTCACAGGGTCGAACATGAACATTGAAGCTTTCTTT
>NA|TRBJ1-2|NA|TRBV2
CASSENGPLWTELYGYTF
TGTGCCAGCAGTGAAAACGGTCCACTCTGGACTGAGCTCTATGGCTACACCTTC
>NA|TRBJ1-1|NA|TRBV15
CATSWTRNTEAFF
TGTGCCACCAGTTGGACAAGGAACACTGAAGCTTTCTTT
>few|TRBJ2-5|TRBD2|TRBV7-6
CASSLGRRLAEETQYF
TGTGCCAGCAGCTTAGGGCGGAGACTAGCGGAAGAGACCCAGTACTTC
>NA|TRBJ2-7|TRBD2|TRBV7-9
CASSWGLAGTYEQYF
TGTGCCAGCAGCTGGGGACTAGCCGGCACCTACGAGCAGTACTTC
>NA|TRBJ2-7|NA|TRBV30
CAWSVRGPPGREQYF
TGTGCCTGGAGTGTTAGGGGCCCCCCAGGACGCGAGCAGTACTTC
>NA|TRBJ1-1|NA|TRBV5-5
CASSLGGDYTEAFF
TGTGCCAGCAGCCTCGGGGGGGACTACACTGAAGCTTTCTTT
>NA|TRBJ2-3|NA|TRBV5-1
CASSREGAGVSDTQYF
TGCGCCAGCAGCCGGGAGGGGGCGGGAGTATCTGATACGCAGTATTTT
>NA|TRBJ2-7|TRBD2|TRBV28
CASSLLGTSGPYEQYF
TGTGCCAGCAGTCTCTTGGGGACTAGCGGGCCCTACGAGCAGTACTTC
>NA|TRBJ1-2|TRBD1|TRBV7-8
CASSLLLDRGNYGYTF
TGTGCCAGCAGCCTACTGCTAGACAGGGGTAACTATGGCTACACCTTC
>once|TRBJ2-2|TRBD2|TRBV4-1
CASSPGTSGRAGGELFF
TGCGCCAGCAGCCCGGGGACTAGCGGGAGGGCCGGGGGGGAGCTGTTTTTT
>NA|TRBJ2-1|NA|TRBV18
CASSPQGSYNEQFF
TGTGCCAGCTCCCCCCAGGGTTCCTACAATGAGCAGTTCTTC
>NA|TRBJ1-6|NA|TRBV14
CASSQVLSSPLHF
TGTGCCAGCAGCCAAGTACTGAGTTCACCCCTCCACTTT
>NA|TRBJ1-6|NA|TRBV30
CAWRFGSSPLHF
TGTGCCTGGAGGTTTGGTAGTTCACCCCTCCACTTT
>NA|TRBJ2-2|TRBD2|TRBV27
CASRTLAGGRTGELFF
TGTGCCAGCAGGACACTAGCGGGAGGGCGGACCGGGGAGCTGTTTTTT
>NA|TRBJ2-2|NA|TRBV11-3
CASSLDSQGLTGELFF
TGTGCCAGCAGCTTAGATTCACAGGGTCTGACCGGGGAGCTGTTTTTT